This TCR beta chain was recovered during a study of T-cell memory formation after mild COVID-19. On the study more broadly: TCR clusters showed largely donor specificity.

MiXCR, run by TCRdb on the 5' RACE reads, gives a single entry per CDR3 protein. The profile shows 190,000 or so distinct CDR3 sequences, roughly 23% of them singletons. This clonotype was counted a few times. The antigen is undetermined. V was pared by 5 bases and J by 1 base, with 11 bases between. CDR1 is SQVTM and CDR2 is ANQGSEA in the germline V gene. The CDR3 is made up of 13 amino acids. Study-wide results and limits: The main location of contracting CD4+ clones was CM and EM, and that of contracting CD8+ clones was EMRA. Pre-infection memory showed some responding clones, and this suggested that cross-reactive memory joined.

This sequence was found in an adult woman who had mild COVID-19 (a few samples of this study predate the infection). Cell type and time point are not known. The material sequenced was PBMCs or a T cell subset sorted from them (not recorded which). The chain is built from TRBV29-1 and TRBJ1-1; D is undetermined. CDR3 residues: CSVFKTENTEAFF. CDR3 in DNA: TGCAGCGTTTTTAAGACGGAGAACACTGAAGCTTTCTTT. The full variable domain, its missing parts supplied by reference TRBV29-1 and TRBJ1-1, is SAVISQKPSRDICQRGTSLTIQCQVDSQVTMMFWYRQQPGQSLTLIATANQGSEATYESGFVIDKFPISRPNLTFSTLTVSNMSPEDSSIYLCSVFKTENTEAFFGQGTRLTVV.